Sequencing of this TCR beta chain was carried out in a study of T cell responses to AZD1222 COVID-19 vaccine. Sequencing was performed with immunoSEQ multiplex PCR; in TCRdb, only in-frame clones are kept and a portion is missing. The profile shows 90,000 to 140,000 clones, roughly 91% of them singletons. Germline CDR1 and CDR2: KGHSH and LQKENI. The V end was cut by 3 bases, the J end by 0 bases, with 6 bases between. This CDR3 has 15 residues. The sample here was peripheral blood, taken on day 0 of AZD1222 vaccination. This receptor was obtained from an adult in good health. The chain is built from TRBV18 and TRBJ2-6; D unclear. The CDR3 DNA reads as TGTGCCAGCTCACCCTTCAGCTCTGGGGCCAACGTCCTGACTTTC. Its protein product is CASSPFSSGANVLTF.